This TCR beta chain was captured in a study of blood T cell repertoires in COVID-19. The method was immunoSEQ multiplex PCR; TCRdb's version includes in-frame clones alone and lacks a portion of them. The sample consists of 330,000 or so clones, 85% to 90% of them appearing once. The ends were cut back, 6 bases at V and 1 base at J, with 4 bases in the middle. This CDR3 is built from 12 residues. What was sequenced was PBMCs or T cells enriched from blood (not recorded which). This receptor was obtained from a woman aged 30 to 39 who had been exposed to COVID-19. The chain uses TRBV12-3 or TRBV12-4 and TRBJ1-5; D not resolved. In DNA, the CDR3 is TGTGCCAGCAGGGGCAGCAATCAGCCCCAGCATTTT. Translated, it gives CASRGSNQPQHF.